This TCR beta chain was sequenced for a study of shared clonotypes between healthy human individuals. As for the study in general: The donors, two women and a few men, were aged 18 to 49.

Terminally differentiated effector memory CD45RA+ cells were excluded by CCR7 positive selection of CD45RO-negative cells. Donors were Caucasian adults residing in Nashville, Tennessee, USA. Germline lookup yields CDR1 MNHEY and CDR2 SVGAGI. CDR3 size: 15 residues. Trimming took off 0 bases at V and 4 bases at J, with 10 bases between the two ends. The table came from immunoSEQ multiplex PCR; TCRdb's copy has only in-frame clones and leaves some out. The sample consists of around 2,100,000 clones, around 96% of them appearing once. Study findings and constraints: All-four-donor shared clonotypes had higher generation probabilities than non-shared clonotypes did. Sharing across four donors was seen in around 5% of naive CD4 clonotypes.

Concerning this clone: Its antigen is unidentified.

The receptor was derived from a man younger than 35 in good health. Input material: naive CD8+ T cells sorted from blood. J is TRBJ2-4 and V is TRBV6-5; either TRBD1 or TRBD2 may supply D (5 bases each). Here the CDR3 reads CASSYSVEGKNIQYF. DNA for the CDR3: TGTGCCAGCAGTTACTCTGTCGAGGGGAAAAACATTCAGTACTTC.